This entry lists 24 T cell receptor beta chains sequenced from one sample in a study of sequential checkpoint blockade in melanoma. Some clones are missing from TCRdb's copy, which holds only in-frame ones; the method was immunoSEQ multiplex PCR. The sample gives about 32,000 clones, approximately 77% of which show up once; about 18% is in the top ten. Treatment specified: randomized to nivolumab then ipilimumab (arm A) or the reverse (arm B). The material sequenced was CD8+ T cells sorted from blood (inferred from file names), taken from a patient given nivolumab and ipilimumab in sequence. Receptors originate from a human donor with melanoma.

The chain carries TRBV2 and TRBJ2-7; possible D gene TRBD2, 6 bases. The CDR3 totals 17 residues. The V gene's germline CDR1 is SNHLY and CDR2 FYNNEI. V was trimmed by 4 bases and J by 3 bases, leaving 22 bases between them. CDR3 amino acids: CASSGVGALAASYEQYF. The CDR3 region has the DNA TGTGCCAGCAGTGGCGTCGGGGCCTTAGCGGCTAGCTACGAGCAGTACTTC.

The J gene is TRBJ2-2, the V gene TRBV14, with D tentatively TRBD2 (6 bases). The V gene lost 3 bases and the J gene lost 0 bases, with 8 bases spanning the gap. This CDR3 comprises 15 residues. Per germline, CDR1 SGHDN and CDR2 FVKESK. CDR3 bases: TGTGCCAGCAGCCAGGGACTTACGAACACCGGGGAGCTGTTTTTT. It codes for CASSQGLTNTGELFF.

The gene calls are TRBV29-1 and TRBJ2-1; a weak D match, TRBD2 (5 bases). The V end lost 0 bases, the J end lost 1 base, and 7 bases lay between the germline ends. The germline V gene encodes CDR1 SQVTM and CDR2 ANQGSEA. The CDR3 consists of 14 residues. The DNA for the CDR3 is TGCAGCGTTGAAGATGGCGGGTCCTACAATGAGCAGTTCTTC. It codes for CSVEDGGSYNEQFF.

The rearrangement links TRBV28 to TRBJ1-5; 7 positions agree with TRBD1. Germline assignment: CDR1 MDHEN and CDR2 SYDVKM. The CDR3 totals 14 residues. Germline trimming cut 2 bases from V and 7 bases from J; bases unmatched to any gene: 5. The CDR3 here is CASSLRSGGQPQHF. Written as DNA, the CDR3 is TGTGCCAGCAGTTTAAGGTCAGGGGGACAGCCCCAGCATTTT.

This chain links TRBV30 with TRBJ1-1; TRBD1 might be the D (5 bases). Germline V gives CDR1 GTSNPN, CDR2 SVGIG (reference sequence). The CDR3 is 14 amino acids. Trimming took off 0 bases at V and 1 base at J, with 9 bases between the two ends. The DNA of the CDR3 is TGTGCCTGGAGTGTACTTGACAGGAACACTGAAGCTTTCTTT. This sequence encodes CAWSVLDRNTEAFF.

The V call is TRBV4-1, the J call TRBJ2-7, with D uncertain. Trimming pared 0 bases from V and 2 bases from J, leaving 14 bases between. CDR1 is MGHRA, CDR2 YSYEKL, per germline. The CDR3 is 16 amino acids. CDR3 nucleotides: TGCGCCAGCAGCCAAGATCAAAGGAGTTTTGCCTACGAGCAGTACTTC. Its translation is CASSQDQRSFAYEQYF.

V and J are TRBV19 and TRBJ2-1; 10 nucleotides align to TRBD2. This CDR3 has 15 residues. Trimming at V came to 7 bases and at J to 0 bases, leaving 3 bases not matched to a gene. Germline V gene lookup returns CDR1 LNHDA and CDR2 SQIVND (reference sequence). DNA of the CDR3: TGTGCCAGTACCCCTAGCGGGAGCTCCTACAATGAGCAGTTCTTC. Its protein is CASTPSGSSYNEQFF.

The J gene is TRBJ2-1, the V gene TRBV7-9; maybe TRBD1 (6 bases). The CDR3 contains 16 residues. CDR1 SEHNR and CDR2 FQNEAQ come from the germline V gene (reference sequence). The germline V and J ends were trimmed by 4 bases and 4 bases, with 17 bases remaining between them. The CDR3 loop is CASSSWTGTLYNEQFF. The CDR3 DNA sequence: TGTGCCAGCAGCTCTTGGACCGGGACACTATACAATGAGCAGTTCTTC.

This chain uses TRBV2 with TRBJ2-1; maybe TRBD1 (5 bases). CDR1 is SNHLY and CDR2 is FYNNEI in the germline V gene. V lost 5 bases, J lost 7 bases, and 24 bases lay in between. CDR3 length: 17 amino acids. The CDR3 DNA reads TGTGCCAGCAGTCCGCGCCCGGACACTTGGGCGGTGAATGAGCAGTTCTTC. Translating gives CASSPRPDTWAVNEQFF.

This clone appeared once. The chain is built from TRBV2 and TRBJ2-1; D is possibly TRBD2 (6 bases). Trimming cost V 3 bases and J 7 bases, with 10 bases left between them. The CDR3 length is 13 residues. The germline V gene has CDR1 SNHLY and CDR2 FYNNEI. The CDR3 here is CASSEPAGNEQFF. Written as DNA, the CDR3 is TGTGCCAGCAGTGAGCCGGCGGGGAATGAGCAGTTCTTC.

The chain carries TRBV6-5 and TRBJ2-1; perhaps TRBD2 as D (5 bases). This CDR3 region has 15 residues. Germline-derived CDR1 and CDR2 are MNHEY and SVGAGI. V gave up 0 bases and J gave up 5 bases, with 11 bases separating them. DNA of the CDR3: TGTGCCAGCAGTTACTCCGAGGGTAGGAACAATGAGCAGTTCTTC. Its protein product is CASSYSEGRNNEQFF.

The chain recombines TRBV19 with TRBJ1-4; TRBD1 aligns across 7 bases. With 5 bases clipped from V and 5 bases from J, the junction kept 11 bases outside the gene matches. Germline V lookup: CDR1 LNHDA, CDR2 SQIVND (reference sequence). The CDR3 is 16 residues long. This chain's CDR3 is CASSSIRDSRNEKLFF. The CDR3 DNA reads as TGTGCCAGTAGTTCGATCCGGGACAGTCGGAATGAAAAACTGTTTTTT.

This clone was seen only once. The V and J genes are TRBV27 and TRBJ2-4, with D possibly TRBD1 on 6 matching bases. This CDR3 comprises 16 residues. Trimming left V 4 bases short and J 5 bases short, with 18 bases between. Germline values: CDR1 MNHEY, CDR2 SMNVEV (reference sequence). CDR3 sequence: CASSYSGAPGENIQYF. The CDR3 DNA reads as TGTGCCAGCAGTTACAGCGGAGCCCCAGGGGAAAACATTCAGTACTTC.

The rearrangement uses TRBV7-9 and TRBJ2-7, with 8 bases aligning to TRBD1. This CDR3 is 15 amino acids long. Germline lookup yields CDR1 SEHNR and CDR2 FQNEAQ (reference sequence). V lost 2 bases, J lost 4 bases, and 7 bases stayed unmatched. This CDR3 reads CASSLPPGQGYEQYF. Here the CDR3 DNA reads TGTGCCAGCAGCTTACCACCAGGACAGGGATACGAGCAGTACTTC.

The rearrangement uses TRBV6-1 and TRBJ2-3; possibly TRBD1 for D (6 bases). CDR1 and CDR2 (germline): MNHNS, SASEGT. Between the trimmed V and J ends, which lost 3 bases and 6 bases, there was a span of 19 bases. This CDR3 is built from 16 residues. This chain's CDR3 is CASSDFNGGVGDTQYF. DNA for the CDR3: TGTGCCAGCAGTGACTTTAATGGGGGCGTAGGGGATACGCAGTATTTT.

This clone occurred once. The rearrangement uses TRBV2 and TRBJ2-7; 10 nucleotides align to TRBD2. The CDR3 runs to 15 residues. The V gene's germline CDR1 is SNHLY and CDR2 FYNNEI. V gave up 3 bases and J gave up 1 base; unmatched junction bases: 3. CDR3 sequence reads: CASSDPSGGSYEQYF. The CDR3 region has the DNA TGTGCCAGCAGTGATCCTAGCGGGGGATCCTACGAGCAGTACTTC.

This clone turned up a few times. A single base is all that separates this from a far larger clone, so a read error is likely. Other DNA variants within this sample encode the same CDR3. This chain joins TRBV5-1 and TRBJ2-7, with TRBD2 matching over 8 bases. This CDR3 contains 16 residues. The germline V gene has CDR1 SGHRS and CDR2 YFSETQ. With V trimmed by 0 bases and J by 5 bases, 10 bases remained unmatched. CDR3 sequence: CASSLATSGRIHEQYF. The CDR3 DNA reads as TGCGCCAGCAGCTTGGCCACTAGCGGCAGAATACACGAGCAGTACTTC.

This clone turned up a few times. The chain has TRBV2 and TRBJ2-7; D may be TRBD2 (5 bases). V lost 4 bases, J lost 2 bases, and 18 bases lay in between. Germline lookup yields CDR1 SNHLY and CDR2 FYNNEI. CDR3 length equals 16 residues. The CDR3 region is CASSGSSNTGTYEQYF. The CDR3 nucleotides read TGTGCCAGCAGTGGATCTAGTAATACCGGGACCTACGAGCAGTACTTC.

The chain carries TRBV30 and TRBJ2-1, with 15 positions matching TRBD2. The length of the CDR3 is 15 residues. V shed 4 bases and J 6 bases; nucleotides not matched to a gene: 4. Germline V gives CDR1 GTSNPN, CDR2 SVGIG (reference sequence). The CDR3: CAWTSGLAGGNEQFF. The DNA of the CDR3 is TGTGCCTGGACCTCGGGACTAGCGGGGGGCAATGAGCAGTTCTTC.

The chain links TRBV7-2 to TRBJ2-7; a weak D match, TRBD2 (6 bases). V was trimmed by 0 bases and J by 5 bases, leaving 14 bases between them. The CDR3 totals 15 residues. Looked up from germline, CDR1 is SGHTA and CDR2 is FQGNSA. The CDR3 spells CASSLAPGLWDEQYF. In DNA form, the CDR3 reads TGTGCCAGCAGCTTAGCTCCGGGACTCTGGGACGAGCAGTACTTC.

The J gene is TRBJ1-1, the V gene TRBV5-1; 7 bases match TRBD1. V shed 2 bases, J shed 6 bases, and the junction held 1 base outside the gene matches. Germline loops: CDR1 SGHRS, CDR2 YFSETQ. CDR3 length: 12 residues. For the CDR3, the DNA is TGCGCCAGCAGCTTCCAGGGGGCTGAAGCTTTCTTT. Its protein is CASSFQGAEAFF.

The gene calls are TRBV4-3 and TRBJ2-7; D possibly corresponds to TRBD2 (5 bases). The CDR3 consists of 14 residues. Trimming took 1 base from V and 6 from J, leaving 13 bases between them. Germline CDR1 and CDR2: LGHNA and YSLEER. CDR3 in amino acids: CASSQAPVRGEQYF. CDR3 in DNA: TGCGCCAGCAGCCAAGCCCCAGTTCGGGGCGAGCAGTACTTC.

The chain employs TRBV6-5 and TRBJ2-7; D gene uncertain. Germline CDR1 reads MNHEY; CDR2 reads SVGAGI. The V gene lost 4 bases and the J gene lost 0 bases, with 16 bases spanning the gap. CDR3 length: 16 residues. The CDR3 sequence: CASSSYTPHLSYEQYF. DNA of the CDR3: TGTGCCAGCAGTTCCTATACTCCTCACCTCTCCTACGAGCAGTACTTC.

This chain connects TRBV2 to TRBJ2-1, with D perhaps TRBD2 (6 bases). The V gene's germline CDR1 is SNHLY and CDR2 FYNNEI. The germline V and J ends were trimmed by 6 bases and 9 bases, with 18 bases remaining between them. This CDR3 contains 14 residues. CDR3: CASRGPRGAGEQFF. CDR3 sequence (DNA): TGTGCCAGCAGGGGCCCCCGCGGGGCCGGTGAGCAGTTCTTC.